This T cell receptor (beta chain) was profiled in a study of CD8 T cells in Susac syndrome. The CDR3 covers 16 residues. CDR1 is SGHNT, CDR2 YYREEE, per germline (reference sequence). V lost 4 bases to trimming and J lost 0 bases; unmatched junction nucleotides: 7. Reverse transcription of 0.5 to 1 ug RNA used random hexamers. TCRdb re-analysed the immunoSEQ multiplex PCR reads in MiXCR, keeping a single row per CDR3 protein. The sample yields roughly 150,000 distinct CDR3 sequences, 95% to 96% seen once. Peripheral blood CD8+ and CD4+ T cells were profiled by TCR beta sequencing. Sequences were obtained from CD8+ T cells from PBMCs. V usage is TRBV5-4 and J usage is TRBJ2-5, with 9 bases identical to TRBD2. The receptor comes from a human donor with multiple sclerosis. The DNA for the CDR3 is TGTGCCAGCAGCACGGGACTAGCCGGGTACCAAGAGACCCAGTACTTC. This codes for CASSTGLAGYQETQYF. Variable domain in full (rest from reference TRBV5-4 and TRBJ2-5): ETGVTQSPTHLIKTRGQQVTLRCSSQSGHNTVSWYQQALGQGPQFIFQYYREEENGRGNFPPRFSGLQFPNYSSELNVNALELDDSALYLCASSTGLAGYQETQYFGPGTRLLVL.